Each of the 26 T cell receptor beta chains below was sequenced from the same sample in a study of blood T cell repertoires in COVID-19. Measured with immunoSEQ multiplex PCR; TCRdb has only the in-frame clones, and not every one. The repertoire holds about 150,000 clones, with 81% as singletons. The sequenced sample was peripheral blood. The receptor source for this set is a woman aged 55-70 years with active or convalescent COVID-19.

The chain has TRBV5-1 and TRBJ2-1, with 8 bases fitting TRBD2. Germline CDR1 reads SGHRS; CDR2 reads YFSETQ. V shed 0 bases, J shed 8 bases, and the junction held 4 bases outside the gene matches. The CDR3 is made up of 14 amino acids. The CDR3 loop is CASSLVREVDEQFF. As DNA, the CDR3 is TGCGCCAGCAGCTTGGTGCGGGAGGTGGATGAGCAGTTCTTC.

The rearrangement joins TRBV6-5 to TRBJ2-7; D remains unclear. Trimming shortened V by 6 bases and J by 0 bases, and 15 bases separated the two germline ends. Per the germline V gene, CDR1 is MNHEY and CDR2 is SVGAGI. The CDR3 extends over 15 amino acids. CDR3: CASRPQATLSYEQYF. CDR3 sequence (DNA): TGTGCCAGCAGGCCTCAGGCGACCCTCTCCTACGAGCAGTACTTC.

In DNA form, the CDR3 reads TGTGCCAGCAGTACTACCCGGACTAATAGCGTCCCCTACGAGCAGTACTTC. This translates into CASSTTRTNSVPYEQYF. The chain couples TRBV28 to TRBJ2-7; D perhaps matches TRBD2 (6 bases). This CDR3 region has 17 residues. Germline lookup yields CDR1 MDHEN and CDR2 SYDVKM. V was cut by 5 bases and J by 2 bases, with 22 bases left in between.

The J gene is TRBJ1-2, the V gene TRBV28; D is perhaps TRBD1 (5 bases). CDR3 length: 13 amino acids. The V gene lost 7 bases and the J gene lost 3 bases, with 12 bases spanning the gap. Germline V gene sequence: CDR1 MDHEN, CDR2 SYDVKM. This CDR3 reads CASTPARDYGYTF. CDR3 in DNA: TGTGCCAGCACGCCGGCCAGGGACTATGGCTACACCTTC.

The chain combines TRBV5-6 with TRBJ1-4; tentative D call: TRBD1 (6 bases). In germline, CDR1 is SGHDT, CDR2 YYEEEE. The CDR3 is 15 amino acids. V was trimmed by 4 bases and J by 5 bases, leaving 15 bases between them. The CDR3 DNA reads TGTGCCAGCAGCGGATTGACAGGAGAGAATGAAAAACTGTTTTTT. This encodes CASSGLTGENEKLFF. Supplemented by reference TRBV5-6 and TRBJ1-4, the full variable domain reads DAGVTQSPTHLIKTRGQQVTLRCSPKSGHDTVSWYQQALGQGPQFIFQYYEEEERQRGNFPDRFSGHQFPNYSSELNVNALLLGDSALYLCASSGLTGENEKLFFGSGTQLSVL.

J is TRBJ1-4 and V is TRBV15, with D possibly TRBD1 on 6 matching bases. The length of the CDR3 is 13 residues. V dropped 1 base and J dropped 8 bases, with 8 bases sitting between them. Germline V gene data show CDR1 as LNHNV and CDR2 as YYDKDF (reference sequence). CDR3 DNA sequence: TGTGCCACCAGCAGAGGCCAGGGGGAAAAACTGTTTTTT. Its translation is CATSRGQGEKLFF.

The chain has TRBV7-9 and TRBJ1-4, with D tentatively TRBD1 (6 bases). Germline CDR1 is SEHNR and CDR2 is FQNEAQ (reference sequence). The CDR3 runs to 16 residues. V dropped 5 bases and J dropped 3 bases, with 16 bases sitting between them. For the CDR3, the DNA is TGTGCCAGCAGCCCCGGACAGATAGGTTCTAATGAAAAACTGTTTTTT. It specifies CASSPGQIGSNEKLFF.

The genes are TRBV7-9 and TRBJ1-5; no reliable D call. Trimming left V 5 bases short and J 6 bases short, with 11 bases between. CDR1 and CDR2 from the germline V gene are SEHNR and FQNEAQ (reference sequence). The CDR3 has 13 residues. In DNA form, the CDR3 reads TGTGCCAGCAGCCATGAGGGATTTCAGCCCCAGCATTTT. It yields the protein CASSHEGFQPQHF.

The V call is TRBV14, the J call TRBJ1-1, with 9 positions matching TRBD1. The CDR3 consists of 17 residues. The germline CDR1 and CDR2 sequences are SGHDN and FVKESK. V shed 3 bases, J shed 1 base, and the junction held 9 bases outside the gene matches. CDR3 loop: CASSHSQGAVKNTEAFF. For the CDR3, the DNA is TGTGCCAGCAGCCACTCACAGGGGGCCGTAAAGAACACTGAAGCTTTCTTT.

This clone was seen once. The V and J genes are TRBV6-5 and TRBJ1-3, with no clear D. Germline assignment: CDR1 MNHEY and CDR2 SVGAGI. The CDR3 runs 14 residues. The V gene lost 7 bases and the J gene lost 0 bases, with 10 bases spanning the gap. The chain's CDR3 is CASTLESSGNTIYF. The CDR3 DNA reads as TGTGCCAGCACCTTAGAGAGCTCTGGAAACACCATATATTTT.

The chain carries TRBV3-1 (or the pseudogene TRBV3-2) and TRBJ2-7; a possible D gene is TRBD2 (5 bases). Between the trimmed V and J ends, which lost 4 bases and 12 bases, there was a span of 13 bases. The germline CDR1 and CDR2 sequences are LGHDT and YNNKEL (reference sequence). CDR3 length: 11 residues. This CDR3 is CASSPLRETYV. The CDR3 DNA sequence: TGTGCCAGCAGCCCTTTGAGGGAGACGTACGTC.

This sequence joins TRBV5-4 and TRBJ2-7; D perhaps matches TRBD1 (7 bases). Trimming cost V 4 bases and J 1 base, with 15 bases left between them. Germline loops: CDR1 SGHNT, CDR2 YYREEE (reference sequence). The CDR3 totals 15 residues. The CDR3 here is CASSLGGQFSYEQYF. Written as DNA, the CDR3 is TGTGCCAGCAGCCTCGGGGGACAGTTTTCCTACGAGCAGTACTTC. Variable domain in full (rest from reference TRBV5-4 and TRBJ2-7): ETGVTQSPTHLIKTRGQQVTLRCSSQSGHNTVSWYQQALGQGPQFIFQYYREEENGRGNFPPRFSGLQFPNYSSELNVNALELDDSALYLCASSLGGQFSYEQYFGPGTRLTVT.

The chain recombines TRBV7-2 with TRBJ1-2; 8 positions match TRBD1. The CDR3 totals 16 residues. Trimming at V came to 4 bases and at J to 0 bases, leaving 7 bases not matched to a gene. Germline CDR1 and CDR2: SGHTA and FQGNSA. The CDR3 nucleotides are TGTGCCAGCAGCTCGTTATGGACAGGGTCTAACTATGGCTACACCTTC. It codes for CASSSLWTGSNYGYTF.

The chain has TRBV6-6 and TRBJ1-5; D gene uncertain. Germline V gene data show CDR1 as MNHNY and CDR2 as SVGAGI (reference sequence). V lost 5 bases and J lost 2, with 19 bases in between. The CDR3 length is 17 residues. The CDR3 sequence is CASSQHRGVGGNQPQHF. CDR3 bases: TGTGCCAGCAGTCAGCACCGGGGAGTCGGGGGCAATCAGCCCCAGCATTTT.

This chain connects TRBV7-3 to TRBJ2-3, with TRBD2 as a possible D gene (5 bases). CDR3 length equals 13 residues. The germline V gene has CDR1 SGHTA and CDR2 FQGTGA. Trimming removed 1 base from V and 6 bases from J, with 8 bases in between. The CDR3 sequence: CASSLSPGDTQYF. The CDR3 region has the DNA TGTGCCAGCAGCTTAAGCCCGGGGGATACGCAGTATTTT. Drawing the rest from reference TRBV7-3 and TRBJ2-3, the complete variable domain is GAGVSQTPSNKVTEKGKYVELRCDPISGHTALYWYRQSLGQGPEFLIYFQGTGAADDSGLPNDRFFAVRPEGSVSTLKIQRTERGDSAVYLCASSLSPGDTQYFGPGTRLTVL.

This clone was seen only once. The chain couples TRBV10-3 to TRBJ2-1; 10 bases agree with TRBD1. After removal of 3 bases from V and 10 bases from J, the junction contained 3 bases not matched to a gene. The CDR3 runs to 13 residues. Germline CDR1 is ENHRY and CDR2 is SYGVKD. In nucleotides, the CDR3 is TGTGCCATCAGTGATCGGACAGGGGGAGAGCAGTTCTTC. Translated: CAISDRTGGEQFF.

The chain couples TRBV27 to TRBJ1-1; a weak D match, TRBD1 (5 bases). CDR1 MNHEY and CDR2 SMNVEV come from the germline V gene (reference sequence). The ends were cut back, 4 bases at V and 7 bases at J, with 7 bases in the middle. The CDR3 loop spans 11 amino acids. The CDR3 DNA reads TGTGCCAGCAGTTCAAGGGGTGAAGCTTTCTTT. Protein sequence: CASSSRGEAFF.

The J gene is TRBJ1-2, the V gene TRBV12-1; TRBD1, the table's D call, lacks a check against the DNA. TRBV12-1 is noted as a pseudogene. The CDR3 has 17 amino acids. CDR3 region: CASSLRDTDAAGHGYTF. In DNA, the CDR3 is TGTGCCAGCAGCCTCCGGGACACGGACGCTGCCGGGCATGGCTACACCTTC.

CDR3 sequence (DNA): TGTGCCAGCAGCTCCCTTGGGCCGGATGGCTACACCTTC. Translating it yields CASSSLGPDGYTF. The chain has TRBV13 and TRBJ1-2, with D unclear. Trimming removed 4 bases at V and 6 bases at J, with 12 bases between. The CDR3 extends over 13 amino acids. CDR1 and CDR2 from the germline V gene are PRHDT and FYEKMQ (reference sequence).

This clone was observed at least ten times. The chain joins TRBV2 to TRBJ2-7, with TRBD2 matching over 7 bases. Per germline, CDR1 SNHLY and CDR2 FYNNEI. Trimming at V came to 3 bases and at J to 4 bases, leaving 6 bases not matched to a gene. This CDR3 is 14 amino acids long. The CDR3 region has the DNA TGTGCCAGCAGTGAGGCGGTAGCGGGTTACGAGCAGTACGTC. This codes for CASSEAVAGYEQYV.

The chain joins TRBV6-6 to TRBJ2-2; TRBD1 aligns across 9 bases. V dropped 1 base and J dropped 3; count of bases not matched to a gene: 3. CDR3 size: 16 residues. Germline V gives CDR1 MNHNY, CDR2 SVGAGI (reference sequence). In DNA form, the CDR3 reads TGTGCCAGCAGTTACTTACGACAGGGGGACACCGGGGAGCTGTTTTTT. Amino acids: CASSYLRQGDTGELFF.

This clone showed up just a few times. The gene calls are TRBV18 and TRBJ1-6; weak D call: TRBD1 (5 bases). The length of the CDR3 is 15 residues. The ends were cut back, 1 base at V and 3 bases at J, with 7 bases in the middle. The germline CDR1 and CDR2 sequences are KGHSH and LQKENI. The CDR3 DNA reads TGTGCCAGCTCACCACAGGGGCGCTATAATTCACCCCTCCACTTT. Encoded protein: CASSPQGRYNSPLHF.

The rearrangement joins TRBV6-5 to TRBJ1-1, with D possibly being TRBD1 (6 bases). V lost 4 bases and J 5 bases, leaving 11 bases between the germline ends. The CDR3 is made up of 13 amino acids. Per germline, CDR1 MNHEY and CDR2 SVGAGI. In DNA form, the CDR3 reads TGTGCCAGCAGTTCTACAGGGTATACTGAAGCTTTCTTT. Its translation: CASSSTGYTEAFF.

The chain couples TRBV28 to TRBJ1-1, with D hard to call. Germline-derived CDR1 and CDR2 are MDHEN and SYDVKM. This CDR3 is 13 amino acids long. Trimming took 4 bases from V and 2 from J, leaving 8 bases between them. Here the CDR3 reads CASSSTVNTEAFF. CDR3 bases: TGTGCCAGCAGTTCTACAGTTAACACTGAAGCTTTCTTT. The complete variable domain, with remaining parts taken from reference TRBV28 and TRBJ1-1, reads DVKVTQSSRYLVKRTGEKVFLECVQDMDHENMFWYRQDPGLGLRLIYFSYDVKMKEKGDIPEGYSVSREKKERFSLILESASTNQTSMYLCASSSTVNTEAFFGQGTRLTVV.

The chain recombines TRBV7-9 with TRBJ1-2; D uncertain. The CDR3 totals 13 residues. V lost 7 bases and J 2 bases, leaving 11 bases between the germline ends. Germline CDR1 SEHNR, CDR2 FQNEAQ (reference sequence). The CDR3 DNA reads TGTGCCAGCACCCCCGGGAGAAACTATGGCTACACCTTC. As protein: CASTPGRNYGYTF. The full variable domain, completed using reference TRBV7-9 and TRBJ1-2, is DTGVSQNPRHKITKRGQNVTFRCDPISEHNRLYWYRQTLGQGPEFLTYFQNEAQLEKSRLLSDRFSAERPKGSFSTLEIQRTEQGDSAMYLCASTPGRNYGYTFGSGTRLTVV.

The chain carries TRBV19 and TRBJ1-5, with 10 bases aligning to TRBD1. There are 16 residues in the CDR3. With 4 bases clipped from V and 7 bases from J, the junction kept 10 bases outside the gene matches. Germline V gene lookup returns CDR1 LNHDA and CDR2 SQIVND (reference sequence). CDR3 protein: CASSNRDRGEGQPQHF. DNA for the CDR3: TGTGCCAGTAGTAACCGGGACAGGGGAGAAGGGCAGCCCCAGCATTTT.